This TCR beta chain was recovered during a study of cytomegalovirus exposure and HLA in healthy donors. Notes on the study in general: Association with HLA alleles at 0.05 false discovery rate was found for 16,951 TCR beta sequences in a later analysis. In a later analysis, DRB1 alleles had the most associated TCRs; HLA-C alleles the fewest. According to a later analysis, donors in an Asian-associated ancestry cluster reportedly had fewer N-insertions than the 666-donor mean.

Nominally healthy donors were sampled, though unrecorded immune exposures were likely. To note about this clone: Its antigen is still unknown.

Germline V gene sequence: CDR1 MNHEY, CDR2 SVGAGI. Between the trimmed V and J ends, which lost 8 bases and 0 bases, there was a span of 7 bases. This CDR3 region has 12 residues. Primers: 60 Vbeta forward and 13 Jbeta reverse. The assay was immunoSEQ multiplex PCR, and TCRdb's table has in-frame clones only and misses some. The table lists about 90,000 clones, about 66% of them singletons. The sequenced material came from PBMCs. The receptor's source is a woman aged 45 to 65 in good health and CMV-seropositive. The chain is built from TRBV6-5 and TRBJ1-1; D unresolved. The CDR3: CASGQLNTEAFF. The CDR3, as DNA: TGTGCCAGCGGGCAGTTGAACACTGAAGCTTTCTTT.